The T cell receptor beta chain under discussion was sequenced for a study of technical replicates of blood from a handful of donors. Only in-frame clones appear in the TCRdb table, and some are missing; sequencing was by immunoSEQ multiplex PCR. The table lists about 100,000 clones, under 97% of them singletons, with roughly 0.22% in the top ten. Germline V CDR1 and CDR2: SGHRS, YFSETQ. V lost 0 bases, J lost 4 bases, and 11 bases lay in between. The CDR3 contains 14 residues. The sequenced sample consisted of T cells isolated from PBMCs. The receptor was isolated from a human donor in good health. The chain uses TRBV5-1 and TRBJ2-7, with D possibly TRBD1 on 6 matching bases. CDR3: CASSLEGDEYEQYF. The CDR3 DNA sequence: TGCGCCAGCAGCTTGGAGGGGGACGAGTACGAGCAGTACTTC.